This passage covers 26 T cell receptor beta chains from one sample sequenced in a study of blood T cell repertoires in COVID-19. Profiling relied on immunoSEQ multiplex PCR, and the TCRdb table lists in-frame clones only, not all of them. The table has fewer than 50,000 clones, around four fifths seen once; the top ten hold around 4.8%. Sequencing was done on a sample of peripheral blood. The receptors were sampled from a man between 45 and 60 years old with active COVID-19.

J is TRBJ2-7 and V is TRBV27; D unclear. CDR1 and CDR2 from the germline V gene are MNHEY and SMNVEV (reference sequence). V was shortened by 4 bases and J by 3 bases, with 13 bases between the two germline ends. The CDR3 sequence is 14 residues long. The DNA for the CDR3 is TGTGCCAGCAGTTATCAAATTTCGGGCTACGAGCAGTACTTC. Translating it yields CASSYQISGYEQYF.

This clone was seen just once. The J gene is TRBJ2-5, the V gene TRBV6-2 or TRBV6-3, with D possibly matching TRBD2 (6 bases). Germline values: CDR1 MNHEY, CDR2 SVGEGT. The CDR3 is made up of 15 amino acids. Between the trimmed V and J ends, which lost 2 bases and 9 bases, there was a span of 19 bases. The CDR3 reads CASSYGSSGPEAQYF. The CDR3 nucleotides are TGTGCCAGCAGTTACGGAAGCAGCGGGCCCGAGGCCCAGTACTTC.

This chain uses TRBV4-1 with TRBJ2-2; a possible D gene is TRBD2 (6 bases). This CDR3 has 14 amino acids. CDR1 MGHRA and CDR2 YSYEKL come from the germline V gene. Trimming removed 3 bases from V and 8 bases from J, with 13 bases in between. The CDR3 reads CASSHAPEGGELFF. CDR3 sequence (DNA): TGCGCCAGCAGCCACGCGCCGGAGGGTGGGGAGCTGTTTTTT.

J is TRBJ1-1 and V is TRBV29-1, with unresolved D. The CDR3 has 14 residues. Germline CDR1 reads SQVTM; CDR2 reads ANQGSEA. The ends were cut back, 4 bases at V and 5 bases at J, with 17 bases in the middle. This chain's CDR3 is CSVVSLEGRTEAFF. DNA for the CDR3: TGCAGCGTTGTCTCCCTCGAGGGTAGGACTGAAGCTTTCTTT.

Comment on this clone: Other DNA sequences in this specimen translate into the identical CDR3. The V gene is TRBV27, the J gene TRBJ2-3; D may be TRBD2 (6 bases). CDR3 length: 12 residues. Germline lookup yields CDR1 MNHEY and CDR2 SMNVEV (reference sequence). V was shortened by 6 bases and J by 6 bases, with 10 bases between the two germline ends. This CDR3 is CASSLEGDTQYF. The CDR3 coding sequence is TGTGCCAGCAGCCTGGAGGGGGATACGCAGTATTTT.

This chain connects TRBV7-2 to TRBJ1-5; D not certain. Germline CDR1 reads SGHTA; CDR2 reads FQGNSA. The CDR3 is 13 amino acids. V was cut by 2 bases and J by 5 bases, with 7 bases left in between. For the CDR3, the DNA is TGTGCCAGCAGCTTACATCAGGATCAGCCCCAGCATTTT. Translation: CASSLHQDQPQHF.

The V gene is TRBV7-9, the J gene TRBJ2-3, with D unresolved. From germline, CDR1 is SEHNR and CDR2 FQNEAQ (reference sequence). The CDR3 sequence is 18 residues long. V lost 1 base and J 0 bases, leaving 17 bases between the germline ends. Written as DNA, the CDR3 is TGTGCCAGCAGCTTAGAATCAGGCAAAAAGATAAGCACAGATACGCAGTATTTT. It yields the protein CASSLESGKKISTDTQYF.

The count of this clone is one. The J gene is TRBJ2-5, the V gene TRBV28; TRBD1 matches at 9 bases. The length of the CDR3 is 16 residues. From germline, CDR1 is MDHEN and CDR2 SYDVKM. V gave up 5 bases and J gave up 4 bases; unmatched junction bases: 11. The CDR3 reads CASSATGGGISETQYF. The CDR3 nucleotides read TGTGCCAGCAGTGCAACAGGGGGCGGTATTTCAGAGACCCAGTACTTC.

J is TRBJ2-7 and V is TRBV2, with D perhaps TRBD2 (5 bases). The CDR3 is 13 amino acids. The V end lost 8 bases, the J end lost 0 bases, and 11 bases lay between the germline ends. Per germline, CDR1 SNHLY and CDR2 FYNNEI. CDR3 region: CASSGVFSYEQYF. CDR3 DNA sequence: TGTGCCAGCTCCGGGGTCTTCTCCTACGAGCAGTACTTC.

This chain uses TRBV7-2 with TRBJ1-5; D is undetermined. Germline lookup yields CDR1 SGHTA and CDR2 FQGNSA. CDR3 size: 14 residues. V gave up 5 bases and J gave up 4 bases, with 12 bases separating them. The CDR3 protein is CASSHSGENQPQHF. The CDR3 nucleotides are TGTGCCAGCAGCCACAGTGGGGAGAATCAGCCCCAGCATTTT.

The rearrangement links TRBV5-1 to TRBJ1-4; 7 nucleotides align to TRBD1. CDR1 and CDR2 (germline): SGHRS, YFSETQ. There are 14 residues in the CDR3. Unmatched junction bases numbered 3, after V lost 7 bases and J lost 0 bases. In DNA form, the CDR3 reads TGCGCCAGCCGCAGGGGGGCAACTAATGAAAAACTGTTTTTT. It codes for CASRRGATNEKLFF. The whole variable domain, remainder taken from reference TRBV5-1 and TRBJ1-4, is KAGVTQTPRYLIKTRGQQVTLSCSPISGHRSVSWYQQTPGQGLQFLFEYFSETQRNKGNFPGRFSGRQFSNSRSEMNVSTLELGDSALYLCASRRGATNEKLFFGSGTQLSVL.

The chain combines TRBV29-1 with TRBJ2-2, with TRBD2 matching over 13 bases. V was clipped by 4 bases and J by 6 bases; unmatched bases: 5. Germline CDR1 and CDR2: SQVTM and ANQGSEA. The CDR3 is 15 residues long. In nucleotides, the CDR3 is TGCAGCGTTGGGGTGACTAGCGGGGGGTCCGGGGAGCTGTTTTTT. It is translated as CSVGVTSGGSGELFF.

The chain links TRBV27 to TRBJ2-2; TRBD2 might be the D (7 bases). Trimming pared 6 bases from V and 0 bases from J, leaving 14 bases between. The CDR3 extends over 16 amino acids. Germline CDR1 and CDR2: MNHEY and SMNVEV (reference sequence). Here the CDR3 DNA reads TGTGCCAGCAGCAGGGAGGGGGGGTCGAACACCGGGGAGCTGTTTTTT. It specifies CASSREGGSNTGELFF.

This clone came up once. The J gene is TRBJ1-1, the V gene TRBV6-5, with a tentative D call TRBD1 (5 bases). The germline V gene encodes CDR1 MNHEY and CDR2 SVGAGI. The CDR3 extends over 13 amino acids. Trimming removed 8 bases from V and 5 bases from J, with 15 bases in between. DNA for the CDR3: TGTGCCAGCGGGACGGGGGTTCGGACTGAAGCTTTCTTT. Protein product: CASGTGVRTEAFF.

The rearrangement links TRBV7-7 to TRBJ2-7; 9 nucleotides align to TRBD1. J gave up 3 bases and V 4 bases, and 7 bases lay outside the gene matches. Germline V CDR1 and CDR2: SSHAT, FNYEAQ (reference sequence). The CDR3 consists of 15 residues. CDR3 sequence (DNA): TGTGCCAGCAGCTCAGGGACAGGGCCAGGCTACGAGCAGTACTTC. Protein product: CASSSGTGPGYEQYF. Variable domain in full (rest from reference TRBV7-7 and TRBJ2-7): GAGVSQSPRYKVTKRGQDVTLRCDPISSHATLYWYQQALGQGPEFLTYFNYEAQPDKSGLPSDRFSAERPEGSISTLTIQRTEQRDSAMYRCASSSGTGPGYEQYFGPGTRLTVT.

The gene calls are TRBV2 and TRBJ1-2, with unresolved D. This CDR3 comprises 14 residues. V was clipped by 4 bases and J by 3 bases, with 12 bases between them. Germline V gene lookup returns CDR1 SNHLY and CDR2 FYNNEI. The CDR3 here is CASSASQFYYGYTF. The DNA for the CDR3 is TGTGCCAGCAGTGCCAGTCAGTTTTACTATGGCTACACCTTC. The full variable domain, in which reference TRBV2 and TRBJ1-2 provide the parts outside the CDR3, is EPEVTQTPSHQVTQMGQEVILRCVPISNHLYFYWYRQILGQKVEFLVSFYNNEISEKSEIFDDQFSVERPDGSNFTLKIRSTKLEDSAMYFCASSASQFYYGYTFGSGTRLTVV.

In DNA, the CDR3 is TGTGCCAGCAGCTTGGGGGCCTTGAACACTGAAGCTTTCTTT. The encoded protein is CASSLGALNTEAFF. The J gene is TRBJ1-1, the V gene TRBV11-2; D is perhaps TRBD1 (6 bases). The CDR3 extends over 14 amino acids. The ends were cut back, 3 bases at V and 0 bases at J, with 8 bases in the middle. Germline CDR1 and CDR2: SGHAT and FQNNGV.

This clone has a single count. The CDR3 region has the DNA TGCGCCAGCAGTGGGGGGACAGCTGAAGCTTTCTTT. Its protein is CASSGGTAEAFF. The rearrangement uses TRBV10-2 and TRBJ1-1; 7 bases line up with TRBD1. CDR3 length equals 12 residues. Per the germline V gene, CDR1 is WSHSY and CDR2 is SAAADI. Losses at the gene ends were 4 bases for V and 6 bases for J; bases not matched to a gene: 2.

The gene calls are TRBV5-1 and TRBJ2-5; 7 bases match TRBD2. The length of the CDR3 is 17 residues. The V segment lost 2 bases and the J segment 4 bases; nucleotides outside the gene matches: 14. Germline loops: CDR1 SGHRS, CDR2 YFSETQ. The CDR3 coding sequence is TGCGCCAGCAGCTTTTATTATTCAGGACTAGTAGGAGAGACCCAGTACTTC. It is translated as CASSFYYSGLVGETQYF.

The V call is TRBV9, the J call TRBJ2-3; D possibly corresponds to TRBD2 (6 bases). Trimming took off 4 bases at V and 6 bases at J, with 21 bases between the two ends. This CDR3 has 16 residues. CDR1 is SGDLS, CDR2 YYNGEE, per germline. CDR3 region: CASSPLGGTPPDTQYF. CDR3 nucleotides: TGTGCCAGCAGCCCCCTAGGCGGGACCCCACCCGATACGCAGTATTTT. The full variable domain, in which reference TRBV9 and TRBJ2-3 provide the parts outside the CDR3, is DSGVTQTPKHLITATGQRVTLRCSPRSGDLSVYWYQQSLDQGLQFLIQYYNGEERAKGNILERFSAQQFPDLHSELNLSSLELGDSALYFCASSPLGGTPPDTQYFGPGTRLTVL.

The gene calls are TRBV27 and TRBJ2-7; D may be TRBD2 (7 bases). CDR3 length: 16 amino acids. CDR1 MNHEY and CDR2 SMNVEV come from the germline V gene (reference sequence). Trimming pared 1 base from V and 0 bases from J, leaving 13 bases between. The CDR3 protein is CASSLLQGGASYEQYF. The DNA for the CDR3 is TGTGCCAGCAGTTTATTACAGGGAGGGGCCTCCTACGAGCAGTACTTC.

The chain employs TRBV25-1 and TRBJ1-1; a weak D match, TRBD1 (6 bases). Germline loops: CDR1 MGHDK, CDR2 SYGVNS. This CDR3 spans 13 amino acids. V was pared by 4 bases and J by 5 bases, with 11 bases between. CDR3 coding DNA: TGTGCCAGCAGTGCCGGGGGGCGGACTGAAGCTTTCTTT. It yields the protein CASSAGGRTEAFF.

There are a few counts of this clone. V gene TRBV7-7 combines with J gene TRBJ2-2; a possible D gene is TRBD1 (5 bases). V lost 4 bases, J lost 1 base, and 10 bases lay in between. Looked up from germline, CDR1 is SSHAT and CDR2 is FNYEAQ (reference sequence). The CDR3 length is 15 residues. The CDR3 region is CASSSTAMNTGELFF. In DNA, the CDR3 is TGTGCCAGCAGCTCGACAGCCATGAACACCGGGGAGCTGTTTTTT.

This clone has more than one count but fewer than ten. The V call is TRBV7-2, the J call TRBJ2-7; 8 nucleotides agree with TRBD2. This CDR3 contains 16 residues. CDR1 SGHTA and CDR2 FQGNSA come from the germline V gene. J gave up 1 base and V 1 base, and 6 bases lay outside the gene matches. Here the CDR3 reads CASSLEGSGASYEQYF. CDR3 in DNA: TGTGCCAGCAGCTTAGAGGGTAGCGGGGCGTCCTACGAGCAGTACTTC. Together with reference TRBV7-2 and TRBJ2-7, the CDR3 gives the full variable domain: GAGVSQSPSNKVTEKGKDVELRCDPISGHTALYWYRQSLGQGLEFLIYFQGNSAPDKSGLPSDRFSAERTGGSVSTLTIQRTQQEDSAVYLCASSLEGSGASYEQYFGPGTRLTVT.

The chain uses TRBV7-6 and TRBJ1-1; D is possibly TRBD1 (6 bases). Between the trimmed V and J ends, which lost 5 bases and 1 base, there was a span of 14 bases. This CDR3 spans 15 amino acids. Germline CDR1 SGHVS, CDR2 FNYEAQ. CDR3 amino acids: CASSLVPQGNTEAFF. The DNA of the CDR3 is TGTGCCAGCAGCCTCGTCCCACAGGGGAACACTGAAGCTTTCTTT.

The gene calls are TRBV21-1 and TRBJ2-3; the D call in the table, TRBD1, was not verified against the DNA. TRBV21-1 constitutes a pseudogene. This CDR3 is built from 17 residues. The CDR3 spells CASSSHGQGENTDTQYF. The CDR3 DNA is TGTGCCAGCAGCAGCCACGGACAGGGAGAGAACACAGATACGCAGTATTTT.